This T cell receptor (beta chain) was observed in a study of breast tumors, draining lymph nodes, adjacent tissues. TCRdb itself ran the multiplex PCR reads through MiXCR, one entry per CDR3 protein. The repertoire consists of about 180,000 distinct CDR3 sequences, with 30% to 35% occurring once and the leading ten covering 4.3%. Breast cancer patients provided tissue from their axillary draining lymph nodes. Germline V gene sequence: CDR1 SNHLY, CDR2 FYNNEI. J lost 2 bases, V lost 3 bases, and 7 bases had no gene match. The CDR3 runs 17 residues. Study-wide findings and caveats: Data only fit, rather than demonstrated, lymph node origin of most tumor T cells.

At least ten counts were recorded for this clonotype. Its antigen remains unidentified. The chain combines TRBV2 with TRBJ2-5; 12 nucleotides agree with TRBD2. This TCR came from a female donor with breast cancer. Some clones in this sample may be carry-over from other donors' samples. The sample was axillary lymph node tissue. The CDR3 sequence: CASSELYGTSGQETQYF. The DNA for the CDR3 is TGTGCCAGCAGTGAGCTGTACGGGACTAGCGGGCAAGAGACCCAGTACTTC.